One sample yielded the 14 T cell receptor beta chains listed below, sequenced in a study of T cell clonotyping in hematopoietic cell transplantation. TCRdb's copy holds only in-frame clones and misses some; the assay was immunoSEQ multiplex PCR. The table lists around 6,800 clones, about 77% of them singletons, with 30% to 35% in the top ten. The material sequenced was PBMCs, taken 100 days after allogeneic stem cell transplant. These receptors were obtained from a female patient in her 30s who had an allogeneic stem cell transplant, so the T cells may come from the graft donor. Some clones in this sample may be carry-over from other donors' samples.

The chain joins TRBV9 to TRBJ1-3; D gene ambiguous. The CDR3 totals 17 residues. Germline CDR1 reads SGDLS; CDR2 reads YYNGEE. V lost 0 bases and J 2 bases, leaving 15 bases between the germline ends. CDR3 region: CASSVARTPRAGNTIYF. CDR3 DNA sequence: TGTGCCAGCAGCGTAGCCCGCACCCCTCGTGCTGGAAACACCATATATTTT.

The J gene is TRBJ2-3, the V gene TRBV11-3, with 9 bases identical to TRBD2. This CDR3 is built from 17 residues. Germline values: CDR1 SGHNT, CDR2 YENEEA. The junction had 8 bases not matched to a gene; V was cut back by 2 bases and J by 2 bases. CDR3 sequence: CASSLTGAGGYTDTQYF. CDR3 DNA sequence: TGTGCCAGCAGCTTAACTGGGGCGGGGGGGTACACAGATACGCAGTATTTT.

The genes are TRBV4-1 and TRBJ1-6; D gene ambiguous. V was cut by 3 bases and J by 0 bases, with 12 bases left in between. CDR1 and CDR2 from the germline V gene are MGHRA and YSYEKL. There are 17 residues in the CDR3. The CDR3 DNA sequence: TGCGCCAGCAGCCAGACGGACGCGAGCTCCTATAATTCACCCCTCCACTTT. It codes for CASSQTDASSYNSPLHF.

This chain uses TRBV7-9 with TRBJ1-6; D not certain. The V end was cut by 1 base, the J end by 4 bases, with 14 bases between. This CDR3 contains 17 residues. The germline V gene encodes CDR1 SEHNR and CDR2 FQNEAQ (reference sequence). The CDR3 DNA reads TGTGCCAGCAGCTTAGGCGATGTGTTCTCATATAATTCACCCCTCCACTTT. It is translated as CASSLGDVFSYNSPLHF.

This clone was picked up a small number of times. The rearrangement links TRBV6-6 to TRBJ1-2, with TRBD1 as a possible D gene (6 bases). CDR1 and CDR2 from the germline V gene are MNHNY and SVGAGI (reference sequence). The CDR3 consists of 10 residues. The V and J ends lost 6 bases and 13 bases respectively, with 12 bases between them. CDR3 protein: CASRETGLTF. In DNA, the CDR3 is TGTGCCAGCAGGGAGACAGGACTCACCTTC.

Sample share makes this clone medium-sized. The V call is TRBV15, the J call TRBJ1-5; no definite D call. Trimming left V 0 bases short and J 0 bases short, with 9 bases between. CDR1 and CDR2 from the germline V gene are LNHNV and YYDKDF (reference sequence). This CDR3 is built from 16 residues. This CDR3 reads CATSREGGYSNQPQHF. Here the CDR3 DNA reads TGTGCCACCAGCAGAGAGGGAGGCTATAGCAATCAGCCCCAGCATTTT.

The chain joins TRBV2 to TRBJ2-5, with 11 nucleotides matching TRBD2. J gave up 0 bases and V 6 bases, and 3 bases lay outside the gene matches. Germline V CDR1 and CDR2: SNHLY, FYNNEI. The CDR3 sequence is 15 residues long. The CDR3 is CASRRGLADQETQYF. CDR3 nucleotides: TGTGCCAGCAGAAGGGGACTAGCGGACCAAGAGACCCAGTACTTC.

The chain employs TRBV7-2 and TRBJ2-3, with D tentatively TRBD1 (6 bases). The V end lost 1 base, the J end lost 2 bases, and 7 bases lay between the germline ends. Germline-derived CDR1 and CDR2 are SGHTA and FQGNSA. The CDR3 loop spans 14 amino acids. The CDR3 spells CASSLGDTTDTQYF. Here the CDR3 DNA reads TGTGCCAGCAGCTTAGGGGACACCACAGATACGCAGTATTTT.

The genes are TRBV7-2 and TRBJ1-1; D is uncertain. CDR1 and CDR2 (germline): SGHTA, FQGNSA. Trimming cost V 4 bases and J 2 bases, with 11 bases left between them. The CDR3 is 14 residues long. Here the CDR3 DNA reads TGTGCCAGCAGCTCCCGTTTAGGAAACACTGAAGCTTTCTTT. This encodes CASSSRLGNTEAFF.

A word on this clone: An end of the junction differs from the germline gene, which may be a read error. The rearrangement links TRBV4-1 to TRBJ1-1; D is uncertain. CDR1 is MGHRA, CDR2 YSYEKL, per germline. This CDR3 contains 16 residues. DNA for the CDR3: TGTGCCAGCAGCCAGCATTGGCCCACAGTGAGCACTGAAGCTTTCTTT. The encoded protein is CASSQHWPTVSTEAFF.

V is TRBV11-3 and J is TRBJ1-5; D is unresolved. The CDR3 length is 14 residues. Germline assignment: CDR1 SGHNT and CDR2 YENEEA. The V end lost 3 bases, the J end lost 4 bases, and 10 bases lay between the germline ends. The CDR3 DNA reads TGTGCCAGCAGCTTCGGTCAAGGGAATCAGCCCCAGCATTTT. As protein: CASSFGQGNQPQHF. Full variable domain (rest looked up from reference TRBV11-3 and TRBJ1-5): EAGVVQSPRYKIIEKKQPVAFWCNPISGHNTLYWYLQNLGQGPELLIRYENEEAVDDSQLPKDRFSAERLKGVDSTLKIQPAELGDSAVYLCASSFGQGNQPQHFGDGTRLSIL.

The CDR3 sequence is CASSQWLDTDTQYF. The CDR3 DNA follows: TGTGCCAGCAGCCAATGGTTAGACACAGATACGCAGTATTTT. This chain links TRBV14 with TRBJ2-3, with D unclear. Trimming removed 2 bases at V and 2 bases at J, with 8 bases between. Germline loops: CDR1 SGHDN, CDR2 FVKESK. This CDR3 contains 14 residues.

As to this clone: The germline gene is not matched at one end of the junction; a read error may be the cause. This CDR3 reads CASSSAGRSYQQYF. In nucleotides, the CDR3 is TGTGCCAGCAGTTCCGCAGGGAGGTCCTACCAGCAGTACTTC. The V gene is TRBV27, the J gene TRBJ2-7, with D tentatively TRBD2 (6 bases). The CDR3 contains 14 residues. CDR1 is MNHEY and CDR2 is SMNVEV in the germline V gene (reference sequence).

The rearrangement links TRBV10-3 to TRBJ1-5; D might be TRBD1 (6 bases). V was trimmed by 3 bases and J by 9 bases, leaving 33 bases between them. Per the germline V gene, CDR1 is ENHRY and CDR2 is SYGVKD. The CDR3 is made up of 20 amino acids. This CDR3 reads CAISDQGKGGATRVSGPQHF. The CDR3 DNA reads TGTGCCATCAGTGACCAAGGGAAGGGGGGAGCAACGAGGGTTTCAGGGCCCCAGCATTTT.